The clone carrying this TCR beta chain is a singleton in its sample. As yet, its antigen is unknown. The data stem from a study of T cells in tuberculosis. Overall study: In South Africa, adults with active tuberculosis were compared with IGRA-negative and latently infected IGRA-positive adolescents. Study-wide results and limits: Active tuberculosis TCR-alpha repertoires lay closer to GMM-specific TCRs than IGRA-negative controls, suggesting clonal expansion. Active tuberculosis cases were adults; controls were adolescents. A GMM-specific repertoire classifier reached approximately 90% accuracy, AUROC approximately 0.9.

V lost 3 bases to trimming and J lost 7 bases, with 24 bases between them. Per the germline V gene, CDR1 is LNHNV and CDR2 is YYDKDF (reference sequence). This CDR3 spans 17 amino acids. The method was immunoSEQ multiplex PCR; TCRdb's version includes in-frame clones alone and lacks a portion of them. The table lists 37,000 or so clones, about 94% of them singletons, with about 12% in the top ten. Sequenced: PBMCs. The chain employs TRBV15 and TRBJ1-2; D is unclear. The receptor was isolated from a donor between 10 and 35 years old with latent tuberculosis or without tuberculosis infection. Some clones in this sample may be carry-over from other donors' samples. The CDR3 here is CATSRDRTGEFNSGYTF. CDR3 sequence (DNA): TGTGCCACCAGCAGGGATCGGACCGGGGAGTTCAACAGTGGCTACACCTTC.